Listed here are 2 T cell receptor beta chains from one sample, sequenced in a study of T cell responses to AZD1222 COVID-19 vaccine. Data came from immunoSEQ multiplex PCR; TCRdb stores just in-frame clones and leaves some out. The sample has around 250,000 clones, approximately 95% seen once. Source: peripheral blood, taken on day 0 of AZD1222 vaccination. The receptors shown here come from an adult in good health.

The chain uses TRBV6-1 and TRBJ1-3; D not certain. This CDR3 has 14 residues. Germline V gene lookup returns CDR1 MNHNS and CDR2 SASEGT. The V end was cut by 2 bases, the J end by 2 bases, with 7 bases between. The CDR3 DNA follows: TGTGCCAGCAGTGAAACGAGGGCTGGAAACACCATATATTTT. Encoded protein: CASSETRAGNTIYF.

The V gene is TRBV9, the J gene TRBJ1-2; maybe TRBD1 (6 bases). Germline V gene lookup returns CDR1 SGDLS and CDR2 YYNGEE. Trimming took off 2 bases at V and 8 bases at J, with 22 bases between the two ends. The CDR3 consists of 16 residues. The CDR3 reads CASSVGGGGLGEGYTF. The CDR3 nucleotides are TGTGCCAGCAGCGTGGGCGGGGGCGGACTAGGTGAAGGCTACACCTTC. The complete variable domain, with remaining parts taken from reference TRBV9 and TRBJ1-2, reads DSGVTQTPKHLITATGQRVTLRCSPRSGDLSVYWYQQSLDQGLQFLIQYYNGEERAKGNILERFSAQQFPDLHSELNLSSLELGDSALYFCASSVGGGGLGEGYTFGSGTRLTVV.